Below are 29 T cell receptor beta chains sequenced from a single sample in a study of T cell changes during pregnancy in multiple sclerosis. Sequencing used immunoSEQ multiplex PCR; TCRdb keeps in-frame clones, though not all of them. In the table there are approximately 28,000 clones, more than 75% of which are singletons. The sample was CD8+ T cells from peripheral blood mononuclear cells, taken after pregnancy. The receptors shown here come from a female donor with multiple sclerosis, enrolled in a pregnancy study.

By sample share, this clone is medium-sized. CDR3 region: CASKGVYGYTF. The CDR3, as DNA: TGTGCCAGCAAAGGGGTATATGGCTACACCTTC. The V and J genes are TRBV5-6 and TRBJ1-2; TRBD1 is a possible D gene (5 bases). The CDR3 has 11 residues. With 6 bases removed from V and 5 bases from J, the gap between germline ends came to 8 bases. Germline CDR1 reads SGHDT; CDR2 reads YYEEEE.

The chain combines TRBV25-1 with TRBJ2-1; a possible D gene is TRBD1 (6 bases). In germline, CDR1 is MGHDK, CDR2 SYGVNS. The CDR3 covers 15 residues. Between the trimmed V and J ends, which lost 8 bases and 3 bases, there was a span of 17 bases. CDR3 region: CASGVVWGRYNEQFF. The CDR3 DNA sequence: TGTGCCAGCGGGGTGGTGTGGGGGCGCTACAATGAGCAGTTCTTC.

The chain joins TRBV27 to TRBJ2-7; D perhaps matches TRBD1 (5 bases). V was pared by 5 bases and J by 3 bases, with 17 bases between. Germline V gene sequence: CDR1 MNHEY, CDR2 SMNVEV (reference sequence). The CDR3 contains 15 residues. Here the CDR3 DNA reads TGTGCCAGCAGTCCCGACAGCAACGCCTTCTACGAGCAGTACTTC. Translating it yields CASSPDSNAFYEQYF.

This clone was detected once. The rearrangement links TRBV11-1 to TRBJ2-1; 9 bases align to TRBD2. Germline CDR1 SGHAT, CDR2 FQDESV (reference sequence). J gave up 3 bases and V 5 bases, and 8 bases lay outside the gene matches. The CDR3 totals 16 residues. The CDR3 nucleotides read TGTGCCAGCAGCGTTAACCCTAGCGGGGACTACAATGAGCAGTTCTTC. Residues: CASSVNPSGDYNEQFF.

The chain couples TRBV5-6 to TRBJ2-3; 12 nucleotides match TRBD2. With 1 base clipped from V and 2 bases from J, the junction kept 11 bases outside the gene matches. The germline CDR1 and CDR2 sequences are SGHDT and YYEEEE. This CDR3 is 19 amino acids long. As DNA, the CDR3 is TGTGCCAGCAGCTTGTTGGCACTAGCGGGGGGCCTGAACACAGATACGCAGTATTTT. Residues: CASSLLALAGGLNTDTQYF.

This chain uses TRBV6-5 with TRBJ2-7; possible D gene TRBD1, 5 bases. The germline V gene has CDR1 MNHEY and CDR2 SVGAGI. Trimming left V 4 bases short and J 8 bases short, with 9 bases between. This CDR3 contains 11 residues. CDR3 in amino acids: CASSFTGKQYF. Here the CDR3 DNA reads TGTGCCAGCAGTTTTACAGGAAAGCAGTACTTC.

CDR3 DNA: TGTGCCAGCTCACCGGCCTCCTATAATTCACCCCTCCACTTT. Amino acid sequence: CASSPASYNSPLHF. The gene calls are TRBV18 and TRBJ1-6, with D hard to call. Germline CDR1 reads KGHSH; CDR2 reads LQKENI. V shed 3 bases and J shed 0 bases, with 3 bases lying between them. The CDR3 spans 14 residues.

Note on this clone: Germline is not matched at one junction end, which may reflect a read error. The genes are TRBV5-4 and TRBJ2-1, with TRBD1 matching 10 bases. The CDR3 contains 16 residues. CDR1 is SGHNT and CDR2 is YYREEE in the germline V gene (reference sequence). CDR3 bases: TGCGCCAGCAGCCAGGACAGGGGGGAGGCCTACAATGAGCAGTTCTTC. Amino acid sequence: CASSQDRGEAYNEQFF. Full variable domain (rest looked up from reference TRBV5-4 and TRBJ2-1): ETGVTQSPTHLIKTRGQQVTLRCSSQSGHNTVSWYQQALGQGPQFIFQYYREEENGRGNFPPRFSGLQFPNYSSELNVNALELDDSALYLCASSQDRGEAYNEQFFGPGTRLTVL.

The V and J genes are TRBV10-2 and TRBJ1-1, with D unclear. Germline values: CDR1 WSHSY, CDR2 SAAADI. V shed 6 bases and J shed 11 bases, with 4 bases lying between them. The CDR3 totals 8 residues. The CDR3 DNA reads TGCGCCAGCAGACAGGCTTTCTTT. Its translation is CASRQAFF.

The chain joins TRBV5-1 to TRBJ2-1; unclear D gene. This CDR3 is built from 12 residues. Trimming took 4 bases from V and 2 from J, leaving 4 bases between them. Per the germline V gene, CDR1 is SGHRS and CDR2 is YFSETQ. As DNA, the CDR3 is TGCGCCAGCAGCCACACCTACAATGAGCAGTTCTTC. Translating it yields CASSHTYNEQFF.

In this sample, this clone turned up a few times. The chain recombines TRBV7-6 with TRBJ2-7; D perhaps matches TRBD2 (5 bases). Trimming left V 2 bases short and J 5 bases short, with 13 bases between. The germline gives CDR1 SGHVS, CDR2 FNYEAQ. The CDR3 has 14 residues. CDR3 sequence: CASSLMSEGDEQYF. For the CDR3, the DNA is TGTGCCAGCAGCTTAATGTCAGAGGGTGACGAGCAGTACTTC.

The gene calls are TRBV2 and TRBJ1-2, with D possibly TRBD1 on 5 matching bases. V lost 3 bases, J lost 7 bases, and 12 bases lay in between. Germline V gene lookup returns CDR1 SNHLY and CDR2 FYNNEI. The CDR3 is 13 amino acids. For the CDR3, the DNA is TGTGCCAGCAGTGACAGGGTGTCGCTTGGCTACACCTTC. It is translated as CASSDRVSLGYTF. Drawing the rest from reference TRBV2 and TRBJ1-2, the complete variable domain is EPEVTQTPSHQVTQMGQEVILRCVPISNHLYFYWYRQILGQKVEFLVSFYNNEISEKSEIFDDQFSVERPDGSNFTLKIRSTKLEDSAMYFCASSDRVSLGYTFGSGTRLTVV.

The gene calls are TRBV29-1 and TRBJ2-7; no clear D gene. Germline lookup yields CDR1 SQVTM and CDR2 ANQGSEA. The germline V and J ends were trimmed by 3 bases and 2 bases, with 8 bases remaining between them. The length of the CDR3 is 12 residues. The CDR3 region is CSVEGRAYEQYF. The CDR3 coding sequence is TGCAGCGTTGAGGGCAGAGCCTACGAGCAGTACTTC.

The CDR3 spells CASSQDEGVVSNEKLFF. The CDR3 DNA reads TGCGCCAGCAGCCAAGATGAGGGGGTGGTTTCTAATGAAAAACTGTTTTTT. The chain couples TRBV4-3 to TRBJ1-4; tentative D call: TRBD1 (6 bases). V dropped 0 bases and J dropped 3 bases, with 14 bases sitting between them. The CDR3 has 17 amino acids. CDR1 is LGHNA and CDR2 is YSLEER in the germline V gene.

Within the sample, this clone is large. The chain recombines TRBV4-1 with TRBJ2-7, with TRBD1 matching over 7 bases. This CDR3 comprises 15 residues. Germline CDR1 and CDR2: MGHRA and YSYEKL. With 1 base clipped from V and 0 bases from J, the junction kept 3 bases outside the gene matches. The CDR3 spells CASSQAPGGSYEQYF. For the CDR3, the DNA is TGCGCCAGCAGCCAAGCCCCAGGGGGCTCCTACGAGCAGTACTTC.

The rearrangement uses TRBV6-5 and TRBJ1-5; 9 bases match TRBD1. The CDR3 runs 15 residues. CDR1 is MNHEY and CDR2 is SVGAGI in the germline V gene. The trim removed 7 bases at V and 3 bases at J, leaving 7 bases unmatched. The CDR3 here is CASTGTGWDNQPQHF. In DNA, the CDR3 is TGTGCCAGCACCGGGACAGGGTGGGACAATCAGCCCCAGCATTTT.

The chain links TRBV6-1 to TRBJ2-1; TRBD2 aligns across 9 bases. V was clipped by 7 bases and J by 0 bases; unmatched bases: 4. CDR1 MNHNS and CDR2 SASEGT come from the germline V gene. CDR3 length: 15 amino acids. The CDR3 spells CASTPLAGSYNEQFF. CDR3 nucleotide sequence: TGTGCCAGCACCCCACTAGCGGGCTCCTACAATGAGCAGTTCTTC.

This clone was observed a handful of times. The chain has TRBV30 and TRBJ1-1, with D unclear. Trimming left V 2 bases short and J 7 bases short, with 8 bases between. Germline V lookup: CDR1 GTSNPN, CDR2 SVGIG (reference sequence). This CDR3 region has 11 residues. The CDR3: CAWSSGGEAFF. The CDR3 DNA sequence: TGTGCCTGGAGTTCAGGTGGTGAAGCTTTCTTT.

The genes are TRBV7-2 and TRBJ2-1; TRBD2 is a possible D gene (6 bases). This CDR3 is built from 15 residues. V was pared by 5 bases and J by 5 bases, with 16 bases between. Germline-derived CDR1 and CDR2 are SGHTA and FQGNSA. The CDR3 DNA reads TGTGCCAGCAGCCCCCTAGCGTCGCAGAACAATGAGCAGTTCTTC. The encoded protein is CASSPLASQNNEQFF.

Many counts were recorded for this clone. CDR3: CAISESLGRVVIDTQYF. The CDR3 DNA is TGTGCCATCAGTGAGTCTTTGGGCAGGGTGGTCATAGATACGCAGTATTTT. The chain uses TRBV10-3 and TRBJ2-3; possibly TRBD1 for D (5 bases). V lost 0 bases and J lost 5, with 18 bases in between. The CDR3 spans 17 residues. Looked up from germline, CDR1 is ENHRY and CDR2 is SYGVKD.

The gene calls are TRBV4-1 and TRBJ2-7; 7 nucleotides align to TRBD2. The CDR3 is 17 residues long. Germline V lookup: CDR1 MGHRA, CDR2 YSYEKL. V was clipped by 2 bases and J by 0 bases; unmatched bases: 10. The CDR3 sequence is CASSQRGTGGLSYEQYF. The CDR3 bases are TGCGCCAGCAGCCAAAGAGGAACGGGGGGACTCTCCTACGAGCAGTACTTC.

This chain uses TRBV10-2 with TRBJ1-2; 9 bases are a match to TRBD1. From germline, CDR1 is WSHSY and CDR2 SAAADI. CDR3 length: 14 amino acids. With 6 bases clipped from V and 7 bases from J, the junction kept 9 bases outside the gene matches. The CDR3 spells CASRTGGALFGYTF. CDR3 bases: TGCGCCAGCAGGACAGGGGGTGCTCTTTTTGGCTACACCTTC.

The chain combines TRBV9 with TRBJ2-1, with 10 positions matching TRBD2. Per the germline V gene, CDR1 is SGDLS and CDR2 is YYNGEE. With V trimmed by 0 bases and J by 4 bases, 4 bases remained unmatched. This CDR3 has 16 residues. The CDR3 bases are TGTGCCAGCAGCGTAGCTAGCGGGGGTTTGTACAATGAGCAGTTCTTC. The encoded protein is CASSVASGGLYNEQFF.

This clone was counted a single time. The chain carries TRBV5-3 and TRBJ2-7; D might be TRBD2 (5 bases). TRBV5-3 is identified as an open reading frame with a role that is uncertain. The CDR3 length is 17 residues. Trimming removed 0 bases from V and 1 base from J, with 17 bases in between. DNA for the CDR3: TGTGCCAGAAGCTTGGAGTCCCCCGGGAAGGGATCCTACGAGCAGTACTTC. This gives the protein CARSLESPGKGSYEQYF.

The chain employs TRBV25-1 and TRBJ1-1; weak D call: TRBD1 (5 bases). CDR3 length equals 14 residues. The V gene's germline CDR1 is MGHDK and CDR2 SYGVNS. V was clipped by 4 bases and J by 0 bases, with 9 bases between them. Written as DNA, the CDR3 is TGTGCCAGCAGTGCTTTAGGGGTGAACACTGAAGCTTTCTTT. Protein: CASSALGVNTEAFF.

V is TRBV7-8 and J is TRBJ2-5, with D perhaps TRBD1 (5 bases). Trimming pared 4 bases from V and 5 bases from J, leaving 11 bases between. The CDR3 runs 13 residues. Germline CDR1 reads SGHVS; CDR2 reads FQNEAQ. CDR3 residues: CASSSRVAETQYF. The CDR3 DNA is TGTGCCAGCAGCTCCAGGGTTGCGGAGACCCAGTACTTC.

Here the CDR3 reads CASIAGPELFF. The CDR3 nucleotides read TGTGCCAGCATTGCGGGTCCGGAGCTGTTTTTT. This chain uses TRBV28 with TRBJ2-2; a possible D gene is TRBD2 (5 bases). V was pared by 7 bases and J by 10 bases, with 10 bases between. The CDR3 covers 11 residues. Per the germline V gene, CDR1 is MDHEN and CDR2 is SYDVKM.

This clone was seen once. The rearrangement uses TRBV10-1 and TRBJ2-2; weak D call: TRBD2 (5 bases). Trimming pared 6 bases from V and 6 bases from J, leaving 14 bases between. The CDR3 is 14 residues long. The germline CDR1 and CDR2 sequences are WNHNN and SYGVQD (reference sequence). CDR3 sequence (DNA): TGCGCCAGCAGCGTTACTAGTAACGCCGGGGAGCTGTTTTTT. This codes for CASSVTSNAGELFF.

The genes are TRBV13 and TRBJ2-2; TRBD1 matches 9 bases. This CDR3 spans 14 amino acids. Germline V gene sequence: CDR1 PRHDT, CDR2 FYEKMQ (reference sequence). V trimming: 5 bases; J trimming: 7 bases; junction bases outside the gene matches: 5. CDR3 sequence (DNA): TGTGCCAGCAGCCTACAGGGGGCGAGCGGGGAGCTGTTTTTT. It encodes CASSLQGASGELFF.